This T cell receptor beta chain was captured by sequencing in a study of cytomegalovirus exposure and HLA in healthy donors (dated by TCRdb to 2016 to 2017). At the level of the whole study: An earlier analysis of some 620 of the donors reported under 300 Gb of sequence data and 117 million unique TCR beta sequences obtained from some 170 million T cells. An early release covering roughly 600 HLA-typed donors comprised about 300 gigabases of sequencing data and roughly 86 million unique TCR sequences. Of the approximately 400 genotyped donors, approximately 81% were placed in the genetic ancestry cluster associated with self-reported Caucasian donors. The aim of the study was to test whether cataloging public T cell receptors could identify signatures of past pathogen exposure. The T cell repertoires of around 730 subjects were profiled by immunosequencing and related to cytomegalovirus serostatus. Along with the roughly 670-subject first cohort, a separate validation cohort of roughly 110 different subjects was used. To predict cytomegalovirus infection status, the study brought together high-throughput TCR immunosequencing, statistical association of individual TCRs with disease status, and machine learning. In a later analysis, previously published TCR beta repertoires from 550 to 750 donors were re-analyzed and high-resolution HLA genotyping was added so that TCR occurrence patterns could be studied. The later analysis used no new phenotypic data to find candidate immune exposures, relying instead on TCR beta sequences and their occurrence across donors. An earlier analysis of 587 of the donors used high-throughput TCR beta sequencing to judge whether each TCR beta V gene segment behaved as functional or pseudogenic. Donor age, sex, ethnicity and CMV serostatus were compiled together with the repertoire data. Genome-wide SNP genotypes for about three fifths of the 666 donors were used in a later genetic analysis, which treated that subset as a discovery cohort. All discovery cohort repertoires had been generated using a single sequencing platform. HLA typing covered class I and class II loci at four-digit resolution. The number of typed donors differed by locus: 629-630 for A, B, C, DRB1 and DQB1; 500 to 550 for DQA1; roughly 600 for DPA1; and roughly 450 for DPB1. Five DR-DQ haplotypes were handled as single units for association and clustering, since linkage in the cohort was strong. Among around 400 genotyped donors of the cohort, an average of roughly 230,000 unique TCR beta nucleotide sequences was sequenced per donor, of which 15% to 20% were non-productive.

Overall study outcomes, separate from this receptor: A few of the identified cytomegalovirus-associated TCR beta chains were confirmed in vitro to be specific for cytomegalovirus antigens. Only TCR beta chains were sequenced in this cohort, and the absence of alpha or paired-chain data limited detectable features. A later genetic analysis reported fewer N-insertions in productive TCRs among donors in an Asian-associated ancestry cluster than the approximately 700-donor mean. V-gene and J-gene trimming of TCR beta chains was associated with a missense DCLRE1C variant in a later genetic analysis, and the association was replicated in an independent cohort. In an earlier analysis of approximately 590 of the donors, most TCR beta V segments appeared in productive rearrangements about 87% or about 30% of the time, broadly matching IMGT annotations. Because HLA typing was unavailable for some donors at each locus, only the typed subset was used in association tests. Correlated functional status among segregating V segments might reflect linkage disequilibrium, but an unknown experimental factor could not be ruled out. At a false discovery rate of 0.05, a later analysis linked 15,000 to 20,000 TCR beta sequences to specific HLA alleles. The only immune exposure information available for the cohort was CMV serostatus. In a later analysis, HLA-associated TCR beta chains showed more clonal expansion and lower generation probabilities than non-associated chains that were equally common. Most TCR sequences were observed very rarely across donors, whereas some public TCRs were present in many individuals. Roughly uniform sequencing depth across donors was assumed in presence/absence analyses, although this assumption may not hold. A later analysis found that most CMV-associated TCR beta chains appeared HLA-restricted, with HLA associations seemingly driven largely by CMV exposure. Because counts were too low, 15 to 20 rarely observed V segments, including chromosome 9 orphons, were excluded from the earlier analysis of 587 of the donors. According to a later analysis, parvovirus B19, influenza, CMV and Epstein-Barr virus appeared linked to several top co-occurrence clusters. The authors suggested that the approach could potentially be extended to other disease states and immunological phenotypes. The classifier was reported to diagnose cytomegalovirus status with high specificity and sensitivity in both the original and validation cohorts. A cluster of highly shared sequence variants was judged likely to represent a technical artifact of the sequencing pipeline. A total of 150 or so TCR beta chains were listed by the study as associated with cytomegalovirus. When HLA alleles, especially DR and DQ, strongly co-occurred, TCR associations were difficult to assign to individual alleles. A later analysis found that TCR association rates varied across HLA loci, with DRB1 alleles showing the most associated TCRs and HLA-C alleles the fewest. A further reported finding was that TCR beta sequences accurately predicted the HLA-A and HLA-B alleles for most subjects in the first cohort.

In total, approximately 690 healthy bone marrow donors made up the cohort. Cohort members were all nominally healthy when sampled, although unrecorded immune exposures were likely present. The donor was CMV seronegative and was included in the group of under 450 seronegative cohort members. A peripheral blood sample was provided by each donor, and peripheral blood mononuclear cells were used for TCR beta sequencing. Genomic DNA was extracted from the blood cell samples with the Qiagen DNeasy Blood Extraction Kit. This clone was seen a few times. Its antigen is currently not known. No much larger clonotype is one base removed from it; base qualities were not supplied. Libraries were prepared through the immunoSEQ multiplex PCR assay. For the multiplex PCR, a mixture combining 60 forward primers for TCR Vbeta segments and 13 reverse primers for TCR Jbeta segments was used. The CDR3 region of rearranged TCR beta genes was amplified from genomic DNA with a multiplex PCR assay. The amplified TCR beta libraries were sequenced on the Illumina HiSeq System as 87-base-pair reads. In the source study's methods: In a later analysis, some 80 million unique TCR beta chains were counted across the roughly 610 repertoires, and around 11 million of these chains were shared by at least two donors. Raw reads were error-corrected and collapsed into unique sequences with a nearest-neighbor algorithm that merged closely related sequences to remove PCR and sequencing errors. V, D and J gene segments were assigned by aligning CDR3 sequences to IMGT reference sequences. For a sequence to be retained, a match of at least six nucleotides was required to both a V gene segment and a J gene segment. A rearrangement was called productive if the CDR3 had no stop codons and remained in frame with V and J, and every other rearrangement was called non-productive. CDR3 was defined according to IMGT convention as the region running from the second conserved V-encoded cysteine to the conserved J-encoded phenylalanine. Sequences without an unambiguous match to a single V gene segment were excluded from the earlier analysis of several hundred of the donors. An earlier analysis of 550 to 650 of the donors classified V segments as functional when productive rearrangements were above 56.7% and as segregating when the standard deviation between donors was above 5%. A statistical classification framework was built to diagnose cytomegalovirus status from the catalog of TCR beta chain sequences. A later analysis assigned V and J genes by comparing TCR nucleotide sequences with IMGT/GENE-DB human TR gene sequences. A later analysis assigned CDR3 sequences and most-parsimonious VDJ recombination scenarios with the TCRdist pipeline. In a later analysis, every TCR beta chain was defined by the combination of its CDR3 amino acid sequence and its V-gene family, and reads without a unique V-gene family were dropped. In a later analysis, around 600 highly shared, low-generation-probability nucleotide sequences were removed to address suspected cross-contamination and a sequencing artifact. A later analysis calculated a clonal expansion index for each public chain from normalized within-repertoire ranks of inferred template counts. Generation probabilities in a later analysis came from a VDJ recombination model fitted to out-of-frame rearrangements, and those results were checked against IGoR. In a later analysis, TCR-TCR, TCR-HLA and TCR-CMV co-occurrence was scored with hypergeometric tests, and a repertoire-size bias correction was applied to TCR pairs. In a later analysis, false discovery rates were estimated by permuting HLA or CMV assignments 20 times. In a later analysis, co-occurring TCRs were grouped with DBSCAN, and TCRdist sequence similarity was added when clustering was performed within HLA-allele-positive subsets. Repertoires with fewer than 30,000 or more than 120,000 public chains were left out of co-occurrence clustering, as were five repertoires with anomalous nucleotide sharing. In TCRdb, the immuneACCESS table is reduced to in-frame sequences with V and J assigned. These tables do not hold every clone; where another copy was compared, an unresolved V gene accounts for under half, and the others remain unexplained. V and J calls and clone size are given by that table; D and trimming were obtained from the DNA. The sample table lists 120,000 to 150,000 clones, approximately 72% of them with a count of one. The ten biggest clones cover 6.5% of the sample.

Specimen: PBMCs. The receptor was derived from a woman in her sixties or seventies in good health and CMV-seronegative.

The CDR3 protein sequence reads: CASSDSERGAYNEQFF. In nucleotide form, the sequence is TGTGCCAGCAGTGACTCCGAGCGGGGGGCCTACAATGAGCAGTTCTTC. The chain is encoded by TRBV6-4 joined to TRBJ2-1; 9 middle bases align to TRBD2. According to the germline V gene, CDR1 reads MRHNA and CDR2 reads SNTAGT. The V end gives up 0 bases and the J end 2 bases, leaving 2 bases in the junction not matched to a gene. From the cysteine up to the phenylalanine, the CDR3 has a length of 16 residues. The entry retains the CDR3 DNA only, 48 bases that are in frame from base 1.